The 9 T cell receptor beta chains presented below share a single source sample, sequenced in a study of blood T cell repertoires in COVID-19 (dated by TCRdb to 2019 to 2021). Library preparation employed the immunoSEQ multiplex PCR assay. TCRdb obtained this table from immuneACCESS and retained in-frame rearrangements with V and J assigned. These tables miss some clones; where compared with another copy, unresolved V genes account for less than half of the shortfall, and the remainder is unexplained. Recorded for this sample are about 370,000 clones; around nine tenths of them occurred a single time. The top ten clonotypes cover 1.7% of the sample. What was sequenced was PBMCs or T cells enriched from blood (not recorded which). All receptors derive from a woman in her 30s who had recovered from COVID-19.

CDR3 amino acids: CASTSTGTRVLYGYTF. CDR3 sequence (DNA): TGTGCCAGCACCTCAACCGGGACAAGAGTGCTCTATGGCTACACCTTC. The J gene is TRBJ1-2, the V gene TRBV28; perhaps TRBD1 as D (6 bases). CDR1 and CDR2 (germline): MDHEN, SYDVKM. The V end was cut by 7 bases, the J end by 4 bases, with 22 bases between. The CDR3 has 16 residues.

The genes are TRBV5-8 and TRBJ2-7; the D gene is possibly TRBD1 (6 bases). There are 16 residues in the CDR3. Germline CDR1 is SGHTS and CDR2 is YDEGEE. Trimming cost V 1 base and J 0 bases, with 14 bases left between them. As DNA, the CDR3 is TGTGCCAGCAGCTTGATTTTTGGGACAAGCTCCTACGAGCAGTACTTC. Amino acids: CASSLIFGTSSYEQYF.

This chain uses TRBV9 with TRBJ2-1; perhaps TRBD2 as D (5 bases). The germline CDR1 and CDR2 sequences are SGDLS and YYNGEE. This CDR3 has 14 residues. Deletions cut 4 bases from V and 0 bases from J, with 8 bases between. The CDR3 here is CASSPRDSYNEQFF. DNA for the CDR3: TGTGCCAGCAGCCCCCGGGACTCCTACAATGAGCAGTTCTTC.

The genes are TRBV6-4 and TRBJ1-1; perhaps TRBD1 as D (6 bases). Germline CDR1 MRHNA, CDR2 SNTAGT. The CDR3 runs 14 residues. V was trimmed by 4 bases and J by 2 bases, leaving 11 bases between them. DNA for the CDR3: TGTGCCAGCAGTGGCAGGGGATTCAACACTGAAGCTTTCTTT. Amino acid sequence: CASSGRGFNTEAFF.

The V gene is TRBV19, the J gene TRBJ2-1; 7 positions match TRBD2. Germline V gene data show CDR1 as LNHDA and CDR2 as SQIVND (reference sequence). Trimming at V came to 3 bases and at J to 15 bases, leaving 11 bases not matched to a gene. The CDR3 covers 13 residues. CDR3 in amino acids: CASSIMAGALPFF. The CDR3 DNA is TGTGCCAGTAGTATTATGGCGGGAGCGCTTCCGTTCTTC.

J is TRBJ2-5 and V is TRBV5-1, with 7 bases aligning to TRBD1. The CDR3 length is 15 residues. Germline V gives CDR1 SGHRS, CDR2 YFSETQ. J was trimmed by 2 bases and V by 0 bases; bases with no gene match: 4. This CDR3 reads CASSLEPGGQETQYF. DNA of the CDR3: TGCGCCAGCAGCTTGGAGCCAGGGGGACAAGAGACCCAGTACTTC.

This chain links TRBV7-6 with TRBJ2-1; no reliable D call. This CDR3 is built from 13 residues. Trimming cost V 8 bases and J 0 bases, with 8 bases left between them. CDR1 is SGHVS, CDR2 FNYEAQ, per germline. This CDR3 is CASGTASYNEQFF. CDR3 bases: TGTGCCAGCGGCACAGCCTCCTACAATGAGCAGTTCTTC.

The rearrangement uses TRBV7-2 and TRBJ1-2, with TRBD1 identical over 8 bases. V shed 4 bases and J 5 bases; nucleotides not matched to a gene: 12. The germline V gene encodes CDR1 SGHTA and CDR2 FQGNSA. The CDR3 spans 16 residues. The CDR3, as DNA: TGTGCCAGCAGCTATTCCGGTGGGACAGGTGGTTATGGCTACACCTTC. The encoded protein is CASSYSGGTGGYGYTF.

V usage is TRBV5-6 and J usage is TRBJ2-7; no clear D gene. The V and J ends lost 0 bases and 3 bases respectively, with 10 bases between them. Germline loops: CDR1 SGHDT, CDR2 YYEEEE. The CDR3 loop spans 14 amino acids. CDR3 in DNA: TGTGCCAGCAGCTTGGGGAGACGGAGCTACGAGCAGTACTTC. The encoded protein is CASSLGRRSYEQYF. Filled out from reference TRBV5-6 and TRBJ2-7, the complete variable domain reads DAGVTQSPTHLIKTRGQQVTLRCSPKSGHDTVSWYQQALGQGPQFIFQYYEEEERQRGNFPDRFSGHQFPNYSSELNVNALLLGDSALYLCASSLGRRSYEQYFGPGTRLTVT.